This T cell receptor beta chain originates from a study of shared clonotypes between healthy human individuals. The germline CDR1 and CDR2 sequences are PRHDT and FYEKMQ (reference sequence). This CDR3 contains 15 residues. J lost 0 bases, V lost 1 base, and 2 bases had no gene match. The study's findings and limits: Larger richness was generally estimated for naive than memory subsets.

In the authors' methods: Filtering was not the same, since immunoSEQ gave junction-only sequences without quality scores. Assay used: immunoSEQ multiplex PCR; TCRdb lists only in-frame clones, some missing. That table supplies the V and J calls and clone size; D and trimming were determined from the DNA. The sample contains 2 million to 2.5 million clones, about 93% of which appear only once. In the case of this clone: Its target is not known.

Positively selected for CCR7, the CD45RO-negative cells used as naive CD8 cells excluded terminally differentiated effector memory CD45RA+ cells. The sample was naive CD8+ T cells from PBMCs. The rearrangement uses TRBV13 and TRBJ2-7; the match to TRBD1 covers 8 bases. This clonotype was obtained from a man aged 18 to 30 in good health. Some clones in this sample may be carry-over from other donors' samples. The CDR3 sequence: CASSLEGTGSYEQYF. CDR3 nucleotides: TGTGCCAGCAGCTTAGAAGGGACAGGCTCCTACGAGCAGTACTTC.